The clone carrying this TCR beta chain was seen more than once but under ten times. Its antigen remains unidentified. Unique molecular identifiers were present on the cDNA, and a universal primer site came from template switching. MiXCR, run by TCRdb on the 5' RACE reads, gives a single entry per CDR3 protein. Of approximately 280,000 distinct CDR3 sequences in the sample, about 8.9% were seen once. The donor group consisted entirely of healthy Caucasians. The sample comes from a study of identical twins. The CDR3 has 13 amino acids. The germline V gene has CDR1 DFQATT and CDR2 SNEGSKA (reference sequence). The V end lost 4 bases, the J end lost 1 base, and 9 bases lay between the germline ends. General study points: Monozygotic twins shared more out-of-frame TCR alpha than recombination models predicted. Insertions were fewer in abundant cord blood beta clonotypes, whereas memory repertoires showed none of this pattern.

The sample was also reused in another study, on yellow fever vaccine responses in identical twins.

The chain is built from TRBV20-1 and TRBJ2-3; the D is unclear. The sequence derives from a woman aged 18-29 years in good health. Sequencing was done on a sample of memory (CD45RO+) T cells sorted from blood. CDR3 sequence (DNA): TGCAGTGCTATCGCGCCAGGCACAGATACGCAGTATTTT. Its protein is CSAIAPGTDTQYF.